This T cell receptor beta chain was captured by sequencing in a study of cytomegalovirus exposure and HLA in healthy donors. Study-wide points: The listing of 150 to 200 TCR beta chains classed them as cytomegalovirus-associated. With high specificity and sensitivity, the classifier reportedly diagnosed cytomegalovirus status.

Separation from the roughly 690-subject first cohort characterized the approximately 130-subject validation cohort, to which the donors belonged. Assay used: immunoSEQ multiplex PCR; TCRdb lists only in-frame clones, some missing. The repertoire consists of 150,000 to 180,000 clones, with more than 70% occurring once and the leading ten covering about 2.2%. On this clone: Its antigen is still unknown.

Germline trimming cut 0 bases from V and 10 bases from J; bases unmatched to any gene: 7. The CDR3 has 16 residues. Germline assignment: CDR1 SGDLS and CDR2 YYNGEE. The material sequenced was PBMCs. The chain is built from TRBV9 and TRBJ2-1; 13 nucleotides align to TRBD2. The clonotype originates from a human donor in good health. The CDR3 loop is CASSVGGTSGAREQFF. Here the CDR3 DNA reads TGTGCCAGCAGCGTAGGAGGGACTAGCGGGGCGAGGGAGCAGTTCTTC.